This T cell receptor beta chain is from a study of shared T cell receptors in the human thymus. Some clones are missing from TCRdb's copy, which holds only in-frame ones; the method was immunoSEQ multiplex PCR. The sample has about 660,000 clones, roughly 90% seen once. Germline-derived CDR1 and CDR2 are SGHRS and YFSETQ. The CDR3 consists of 16 residues. Trimming cost V 3 bases and J 12 bases; bases outside gene matches: 15. The sample was also linked to a second study, of human thymus T cells. This second study notes: Donors were healthy Finnish babies undergoing corrective operations for congenital heart defects. Thymic tissue was derived from resections collected during corrective heart surgery. Related research found strongly overlapping thymic repertoires in unrelated individuals.

This TCR was sampled from a boy under two years old with a congenital heart defect. Sequenced sample: thymocytes. This chain links TRBV5-1 with TRBJ2-1; TRBD2 aligns across 10 bases. In nucleotides, the CDR3 is TGCGCCAGCAGCTGGCTCACCGAGCGGGAGGGGTGGGGGCAGTTCTTC. Its protein is CASSWLTEREGWGQFF.